This entry features one T cell receptor beta chain sequence. This entry comes from a study of blood T cell repertoires in COVID-19. Study at large: The United States, Italy and Spain provided the acute and convalescent COVID-19 samples. PBMCs, B-cell-depleted T cells, or T cells provided the cDNA or gDNA that made up the material.

The authors' processing: How many nucleated cells were present was estimated from reference gene primer amplification. Clones were sequenced by immunoSEQ multiplex PCR, and TCRdb holds only the in-frame ones, with some missing. That table gives V, J and clone size, and the DNA gave D and trimming. The data contain approximately 90,000 clones, approximately 86% of them seen just once; the ten biggest clones take up around 1.3%. V gave up 0 bases and J gave up 0 bases, with 15 bases separating them. Germline V gene sequence: CDR1 LGHNA, CDR2 YSLEER. The CDR3 consists of 18 residues. Sequenced sample: peripheral blood. V gene TRBV4-3 combines with J gene TRBJ2-4; tentative D call: TRBD1 (5 bases). The clonotype was recovered from a man older than 75 with active or convalescent COVID-19. The CDR3 DNA follows: TGCGCCAGCAGCCAAGATCTCTCGGCAGGGCTAGCCAAAAACATTCAGTACTTC. This sequence encodes CASSQDLSAGLAKNIQYF.